The entry below describes one T cell receptor beta chain. These data are taken from a study of cytomegalovirus exposure and HLA in healthy donors. PCR used 60 Vbeta primers and 13 Jbeta primers. Sequenced by immunoSEQ multiplex PCR; TCRdb stores in-frame clones only, minus some. The sample lists around 180,000 clones; 79% were seen once. The germline V gene has CDR1 WSHSY and CDR2 SAAADI. V was clipped by 3 bases and J by 6 bases; unmatched bases: 4. There are 13 residues in the CDR3. This chain connects TRBV10-2 to TRBJ2-7; 8 bases map to TRBD2. The source material was PBMCs. The sequence came from a woman between 40 and 55 years old in good health and CMV-seronegative. The CDR3 DNA is TGCGCCAGCAGTGAAGGGACTAGGATCGAGCAGTACTTC. As protein: CASSEGTRIEQYF.